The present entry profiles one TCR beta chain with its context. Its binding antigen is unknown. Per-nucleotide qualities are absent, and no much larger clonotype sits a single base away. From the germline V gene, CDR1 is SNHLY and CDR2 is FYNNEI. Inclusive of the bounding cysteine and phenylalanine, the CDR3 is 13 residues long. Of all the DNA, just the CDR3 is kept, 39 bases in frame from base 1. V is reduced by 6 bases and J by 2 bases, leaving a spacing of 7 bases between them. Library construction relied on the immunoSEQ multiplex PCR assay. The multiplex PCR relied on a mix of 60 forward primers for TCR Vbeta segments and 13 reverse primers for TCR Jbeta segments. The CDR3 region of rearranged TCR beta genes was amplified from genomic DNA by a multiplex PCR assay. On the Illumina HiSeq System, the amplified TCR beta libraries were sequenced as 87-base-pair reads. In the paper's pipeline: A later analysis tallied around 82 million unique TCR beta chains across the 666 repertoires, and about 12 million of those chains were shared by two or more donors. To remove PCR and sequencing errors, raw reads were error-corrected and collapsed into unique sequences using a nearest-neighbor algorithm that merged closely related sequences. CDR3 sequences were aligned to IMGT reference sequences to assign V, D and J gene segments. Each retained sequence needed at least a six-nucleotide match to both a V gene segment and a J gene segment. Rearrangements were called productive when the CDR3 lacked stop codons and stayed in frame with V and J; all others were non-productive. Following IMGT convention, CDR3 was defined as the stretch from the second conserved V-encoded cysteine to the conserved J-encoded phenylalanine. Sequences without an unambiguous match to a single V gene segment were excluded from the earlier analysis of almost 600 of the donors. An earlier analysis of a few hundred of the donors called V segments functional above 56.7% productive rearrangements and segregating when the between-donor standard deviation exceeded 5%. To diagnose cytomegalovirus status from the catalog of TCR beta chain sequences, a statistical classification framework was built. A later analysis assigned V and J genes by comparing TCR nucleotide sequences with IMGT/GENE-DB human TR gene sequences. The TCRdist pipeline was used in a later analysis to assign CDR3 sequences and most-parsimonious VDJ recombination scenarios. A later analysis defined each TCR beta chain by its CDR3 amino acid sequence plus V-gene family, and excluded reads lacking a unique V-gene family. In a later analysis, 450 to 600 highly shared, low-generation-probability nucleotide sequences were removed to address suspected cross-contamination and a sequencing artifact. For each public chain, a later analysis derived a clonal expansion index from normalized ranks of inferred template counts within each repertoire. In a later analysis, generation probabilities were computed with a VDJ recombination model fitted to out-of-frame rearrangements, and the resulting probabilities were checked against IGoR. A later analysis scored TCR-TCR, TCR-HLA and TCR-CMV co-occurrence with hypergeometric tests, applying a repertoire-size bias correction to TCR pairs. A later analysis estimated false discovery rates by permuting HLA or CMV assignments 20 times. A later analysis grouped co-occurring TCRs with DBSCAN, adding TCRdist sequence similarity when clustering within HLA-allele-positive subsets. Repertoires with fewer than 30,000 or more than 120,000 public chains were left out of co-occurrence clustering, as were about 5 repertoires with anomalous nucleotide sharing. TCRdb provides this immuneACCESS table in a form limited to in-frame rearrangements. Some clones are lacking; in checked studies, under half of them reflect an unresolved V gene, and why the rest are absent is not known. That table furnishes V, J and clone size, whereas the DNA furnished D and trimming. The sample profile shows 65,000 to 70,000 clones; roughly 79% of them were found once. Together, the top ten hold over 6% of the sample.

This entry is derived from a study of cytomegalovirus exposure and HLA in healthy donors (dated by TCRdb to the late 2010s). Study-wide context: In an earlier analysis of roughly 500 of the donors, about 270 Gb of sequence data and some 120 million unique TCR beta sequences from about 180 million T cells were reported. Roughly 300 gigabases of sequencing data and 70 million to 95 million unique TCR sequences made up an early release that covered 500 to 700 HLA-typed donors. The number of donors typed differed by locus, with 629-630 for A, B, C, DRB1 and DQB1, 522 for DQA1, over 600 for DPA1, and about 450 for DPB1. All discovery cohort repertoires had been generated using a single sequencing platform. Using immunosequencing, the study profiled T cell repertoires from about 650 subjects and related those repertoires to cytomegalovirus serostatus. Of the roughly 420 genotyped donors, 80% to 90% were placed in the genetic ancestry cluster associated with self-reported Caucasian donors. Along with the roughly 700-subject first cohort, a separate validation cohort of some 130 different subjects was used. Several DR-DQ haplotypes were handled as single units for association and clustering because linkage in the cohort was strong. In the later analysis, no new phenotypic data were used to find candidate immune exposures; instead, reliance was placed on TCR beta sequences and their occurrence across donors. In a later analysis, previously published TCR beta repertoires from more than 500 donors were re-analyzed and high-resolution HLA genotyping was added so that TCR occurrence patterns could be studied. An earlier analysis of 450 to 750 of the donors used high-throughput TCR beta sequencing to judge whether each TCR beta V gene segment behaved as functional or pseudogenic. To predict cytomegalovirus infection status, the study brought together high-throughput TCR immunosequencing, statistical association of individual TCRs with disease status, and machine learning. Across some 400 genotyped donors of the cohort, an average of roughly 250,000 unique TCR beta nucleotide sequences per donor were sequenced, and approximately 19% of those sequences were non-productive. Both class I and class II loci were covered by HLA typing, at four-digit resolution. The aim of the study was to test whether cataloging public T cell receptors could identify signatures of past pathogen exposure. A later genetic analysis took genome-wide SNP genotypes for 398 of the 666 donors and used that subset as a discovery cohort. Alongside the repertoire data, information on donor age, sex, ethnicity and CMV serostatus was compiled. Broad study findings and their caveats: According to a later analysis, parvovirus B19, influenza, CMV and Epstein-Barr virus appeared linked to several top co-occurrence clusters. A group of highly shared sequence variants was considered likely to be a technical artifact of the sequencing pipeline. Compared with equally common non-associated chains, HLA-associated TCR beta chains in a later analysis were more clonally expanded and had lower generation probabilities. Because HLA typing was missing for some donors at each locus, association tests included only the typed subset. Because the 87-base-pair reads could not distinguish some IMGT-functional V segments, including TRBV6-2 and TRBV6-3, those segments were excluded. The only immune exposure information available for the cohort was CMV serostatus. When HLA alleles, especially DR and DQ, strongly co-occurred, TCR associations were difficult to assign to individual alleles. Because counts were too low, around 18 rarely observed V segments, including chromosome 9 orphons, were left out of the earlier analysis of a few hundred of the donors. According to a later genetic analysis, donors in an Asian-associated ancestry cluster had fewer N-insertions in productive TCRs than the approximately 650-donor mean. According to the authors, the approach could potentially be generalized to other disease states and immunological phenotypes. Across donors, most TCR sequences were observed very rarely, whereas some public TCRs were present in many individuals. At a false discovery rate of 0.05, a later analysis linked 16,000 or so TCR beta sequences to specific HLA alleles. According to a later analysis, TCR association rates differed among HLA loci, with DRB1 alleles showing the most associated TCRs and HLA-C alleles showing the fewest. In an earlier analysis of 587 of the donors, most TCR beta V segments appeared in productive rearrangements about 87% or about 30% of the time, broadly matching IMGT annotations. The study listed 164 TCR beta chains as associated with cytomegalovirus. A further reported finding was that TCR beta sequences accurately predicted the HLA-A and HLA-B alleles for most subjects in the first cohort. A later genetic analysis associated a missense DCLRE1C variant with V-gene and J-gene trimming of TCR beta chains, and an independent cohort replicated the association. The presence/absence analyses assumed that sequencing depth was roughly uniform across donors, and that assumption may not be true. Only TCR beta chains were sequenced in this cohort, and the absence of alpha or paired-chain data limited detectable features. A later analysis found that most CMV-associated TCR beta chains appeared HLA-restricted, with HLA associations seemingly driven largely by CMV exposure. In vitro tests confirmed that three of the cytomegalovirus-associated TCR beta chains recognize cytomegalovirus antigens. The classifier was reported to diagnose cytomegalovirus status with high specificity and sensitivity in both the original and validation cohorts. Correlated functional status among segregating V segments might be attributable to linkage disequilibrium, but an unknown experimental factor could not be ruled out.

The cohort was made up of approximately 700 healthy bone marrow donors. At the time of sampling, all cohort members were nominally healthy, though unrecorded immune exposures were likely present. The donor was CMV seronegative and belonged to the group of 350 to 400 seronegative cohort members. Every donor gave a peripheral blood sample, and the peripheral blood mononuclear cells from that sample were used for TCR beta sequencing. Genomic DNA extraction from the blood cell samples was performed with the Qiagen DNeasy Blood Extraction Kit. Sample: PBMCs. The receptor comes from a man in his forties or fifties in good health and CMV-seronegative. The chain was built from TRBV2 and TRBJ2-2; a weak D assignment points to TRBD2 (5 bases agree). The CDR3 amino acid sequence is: CASRRTNTGELFF. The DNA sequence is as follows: TGTGCCAGCAGGCGGACTAACACCGGGGAGCTGTTTTTT.